Below are 19 T cell receptor beta chains sequenced from a single sample in a study of cytomegalovirus exposure and HLA in healthy donors. In the PCR, 60 Vbeta and 13 Jbeta primers were used. The repertoire was sequenced with immunoSEQ multiplex PCR; TCRdb's copy has only in-frame clones and lacks some. The sample has 150,000 to 200,000 clones; around 80% are singletons. Specimen: PBMCs. These receptors came from a middle-aged woman in good health and CMV-seronegative.

The sample holds a few counts of this clone. The chain couples TRBV11-3 to TRBJ1-1; 7 bases fit TRBD1. The CDR3 loop spans 13 amino acids. Germline CDR1 SGHNT, CDR2 YENEEA. Losses at the gene ends were 5 bases for V and 5 bases for J; bases not matched to a gene: 5. The CDR3 nucleotides read TGTGCCAGCAGCACCCAGACAGGGACTGAAGCTTTCTTT. This gives the protein CASSTQTGTEAFF.

The V gene is TRBV18, the J gene TRBJ2-5, with 8 bases identical to TRBD1. The CDR3 consists of 14 residues. Per the germline V gene, CDR1 is KGHSH and CDR2 is LQKENI. V lost 0 bases, J lost 4 bases, and 1 base stayed unmatched. The chain's CDR3 is CASSPPQGAETQYF. The CDR3 nucleotides are TGTGCCAGCTCACCACCTCAGGGGGCAGAGACCCAGTACTTC.

The V and J genes are TRBV4-1 and TRBJ1-4; no clear D. The germline V gene has CDR1 MGHRA and CDR2 YSYEKL. V shed 0 bases and J shed 0 bases, with 11 bases lying between them. The CDR3 is made up of 17 amino acids. The DNA for the CDR3 is TGCGCCAGCAGCCAAGAGATAGGAGGGACAACTAATGAAAAACTGTTTTTT. Translated, it gives CASSQEIGGTTNEKLFF.

The genes are TRBV11-3 and TRBJ2-7, with D uncertain. The length of the CDR3 is 12 residues. Trimming cost V 5 bases and J 0 bases, with 5 bases left between them. The germline gives CDR1 SGHNT, CDR2 YENEEA. CDR3: CASSLLSYEQYF. In DNA, the CDR3 is TGTGCCAGCAGCCTACTCTCCTACGAGCAGTACTTC.

The chain uses TRBV6-4 and TRBJ2-1; weak D call: TRBD2 (5 bases). V was cut by 4 bases and J by 10 bases, with 8 bases left in between. Germline V gene lookup returns CDR1 MRHNA and CDR2 SNTAGT. The CDR3 contains 11 residues. As DNA, the CDR3 is TGTGCCAGCAGTGCCGGAGGCGAGCAGTTCTTC. Its translation: CASSAGGEQFF.

The chain couples TRBV27 to TRBJ2-7; TRBD1 matches 7 bases. V lost 5 bases, J lost 2 bases, and 3 bases stayed unmatched. CDR1 MNHEY and CDR2 SMNVEV come from the germline V gene (reference sequence). This CDR3 has 13 residues. CDR3 loop: CASSLGTAYEQYF. In nucleotides, the CDR3 is TGTGCCAGCAGTCTCGGGACAGCCTACGAGCAGTACTTC.

The chain combines TRBV11-1 with TRBJ2-7; 9 positions match TRBD1. Germline CDR1 reads SGHAT; CDR2 reads FQDESV (reference sequence). V shed 4 bases, J shed 1 base, and the junction held 5 bases outside the gene matches. The CDR3 sequence is 15 residues long. The CDR3 bases are TGTGCCAGCAGCTCGTCCGGACAGGGGTCCTACGAGCAGTACTTC. It encodes CASSSSGQGSYEQYF.

This clone was picked up a small number of times. The rearrangement links TRBV9 to TRBJ2-2; the match to TRBD1 covers 8 bases. Germline CDR1 reads SGDLS; CDR2 reads YYNGEE. The CDR3 consists of 16 residues. V was pared by 2 bases and J by 1 base, with 4 bases of the junction left unmatched. The CDR3, as DNA: TGTGCCAGCAGCGTCTCCGGACAGGGGAACACCGGGGAGCTGTTTTTT. Its translation is CASSVSGQGNTGELFF.

The rearrangement uses TRBV6-1 and TRBJ2-5, with 14 bases matching TRBD2. The germline V gene has CDR1 MNHNS and CDR2 SASEGT. The CDR3 extends over 15 amino acids. After removal of 5 bases from V and 6 bases from J, the junction contained 5 bases not matched to a gene. CDR3 nucleotide sequence: TGTGCCAGCAGTAGAGGACTAGCGGGAGGACAGACCCAGTACTTC. The encoded protein is CASSRGLAGGQTQYF.

The V gene is TRBV14, the J gene TRBJ2-7; no definite D call. The CDR3 length is 14 residues. Germline assignment: CDR1 SGHDN and CDR2 FVKESK. The V gene lost 4 bases and the J gene lost 2 bases, with 12 bases spanning the gap. CDR3 coding DNA: TGTGCCAGCAGCCCCGACTGGCCCCCCTACGAGCAGTACTTC. Amino acid sequence: CASSPDWPPYEQYF. The full variable domain, with the rest looked up from reference TRBV14 and TRBJ2-7, is EAGVTQFPSHSVIEKGQTVTLRCDPISGHDNLYWYRRVMGKEIKFLLHFVKESKQDESGMPNNRFLAERTGGTYSTLKVQPAELEDSGVYFCASSPDWPPYEQYFGPGTRLTVT.

The chain recombines TRBV5-1 with TRBJ2-2; 7 bases align to TRBD1. The length of the CDR3 is 15 residues. The trim removed 0 bases at V and 2 bases at J, leaving 1 base unmatched. Germline CDR1 SGHRS, CDR2 YFSETQ. The chain's CDR3 is CASSLGDRNTGELFF. CDR3 nucleotides: TGCGCCAGCAGCTTGGGGGACAGAAACACCGGGGAGCTGTTTTTT.

This clone was detected a few times. The rearrangement uses TRBV30 and TRBJ2-6; D remains ambiguous. This CDR3 spans 14 amino acids. Germline CDR1 is GTSNPN and CDR2 is SVGIG (reference sequence). Trimming removed 1 base at V and 4 bases at J, with 8 bases between. CDR3 DNA: TGTGCCTGGAGTGGCTACCGAGGGGCCAACGTCCTGACTTTC. Its protein product is CAWSGYRGANVLTF.

This clone was observed a handful of times. This sequence joins TRBV19 and TRBJ1-5; 9 bases agree with TRBD1. Germline lookup yields CDR1 LNHDA and CDR2 SQIVND (reference sequence). The CDR3 is 16 residues long. The trim removed 1 base at V and 5 bases at J, leaving 6 bases unmatched. DNA for the CDR3: TGTGCCAGTAGTATAGTAGACAGGGGGATCGATCAGCCCCAGCATTTT. It codes for CASSIVDRGIDQPQHF. Complete variable domain (other parts from reference TRBV19 and TRBJ1-5): DGGITQSPKYLFRKEGQNVTLSCEQNLNHDAMYWYRQDPGQGLRLIYYSQIVNDFQKGDIAEGYSVSREKKESFPLTVTSAQKNPTAFYLCASSIVDRGIDQPQHFGDGTRLSIL.

This clone was found a few times. J is TRBJ1-1 and V is TRBV6-5, with TRBD1 as a possible D gene (5 bases). Germline V gene sequence: CDR1 MNHEY, CDR2 SVGAGI. The CDR3 has 13 residues. V gave up 5 bases and J gave up 1 base, with 8 bases separating them. The CDR3 DNA reads as TGTGCCAGCAGTAAGACAGAGAACACTGAAGCTTTCTTT. It encodes CASSKTENTEAFF.

The rearrangement links TRBV9 to TRBJ2-1, with D perhaps TRBD1 (6 bases). The CDR3 extends over 16 amino acids. Germline CDR1 SGDLS, CDR2 YYNGEE. Trimming cost V 4 bases and J 5 bases, with 19 bases left between them. The CDR3 DNA reads as TGTGCCAGCAGCCCCCGTGAGGGGGTTTATGACAATGAGCAGTTCTTC. Its protein product is CASSPREGVYDNEQFF.

The V call is TRBV5-1, the J call TRBJ2-3; 8 bases agree with TRBD1. With 1 base clipped from V and 2 bases from J, the junction kept 3 bases outside the gene matches. CDR3 length: 15 amino acids. CDR1 and CDR2 from the germline V gene are SGHRS and YFSETQ. CDR3 DNA: TGCGCCAGCAGCTTGACAGGGGGGATCACAGATACGCAGTATTTT. This encodes CASSLTGGITDTQYF.

The chain links TRBV15 to TRBJ2-1; TRBD1 agrees at 11 bases. V shed 4 bases and J 4 bases; nucleotides not matched to a gene: 3. Germline V gene sequence: CDR1 LNHNV, CDR2 YYDKDF (reference sequence). The CDR3 has 15 amino acids. The CDR3 sequence is CATSTDRGLYNEQFF. CDR3 in DNA: TGTGCCACCAGCACGGACAGGGGGCTTTACAATGAGCAGTTCTTC. The whole variable domain, filled in from reference TRBV15 and TRBJ2-1, reads DAMVIQNPRYQVTQFGKPVTLSCSQTLNHNVMYWYQQKSSQAPKLLFHYYDKDFNNEADTPDNFQSRRPNTSFCFLDIRSPGLGDTAMYLCATSTDRGLYNEQFFGPGTRLTVL.

The rearrangement uses TRBV6-1 and TRBJ1-1; 10 bases agree with TRBD1. From germline, CDR1 is MNHNS and CDR2 SASEGT. This CDR3 contains 13 residues. The junction had 10 bases not matched to a gene; V was cut back by 11 bases and J by 7 bases. In DNA form, the CDR3 reads TGTGCCGGAACGGACAGGGGGAGTGATGAAGCTTTCTTT. Protein product: CAGTDRGSDEAFF.

The V and J genes are TRBV7-9 and TRBJ2-5, with 12 positions matching TRBD1. V lost 4 bases and J lost 5; bases outside the gene matches: 5. This CDR3 has 15 residues. Germline V gene sequence: CDR1 SEHNR, CDR2 FQNEAQ (reference sequence). The CDR3 loop is CASSWGQGAQETQYF. CDR3 bases: TGTGCCAGCAGCTGGGGACAGGGGGCTCAGGAGACCCAGTACTTC.